A single sample gave rise to the 2 T cell receptor beta chains below, sequenced in a study of Tregs in tolerant kidney transplant recipients. Clones were sequenced by immunoSEQ multiplex PCR, and TCRdb holds only the in-frame ones, with some missing. The table records tens of thousands of clones, approximately 90% of them present only once. Sequenced input: CD8+ T cells from blood. The source of these receptors is a human donor in good health.

The genes are TRBV9 and TRBJ1-1; 7 nucleotides agree with TRBD1. The CDR3 runs to 14 residues. V shed 3 bases and J 6 bases; nucleotides not matched to a gene: 8. The germline V gene encodes CDR1 SGDLS and CDR2 YYNGEE. The CDR3 is CASSAEGRGPEAFF. Here the CDR3 DNA reads TGTGCCAGCAGCGCCGAGGGGAGGGGGCCTGAAGCTTTCTTT. Full variable domain (remainder filled in from reference TRBV9 and TRBJ1-1): DSGVTQTPKHLITATGQRVTLRCSPRSGDLSVYWYQQSLDQGLQFLIQYYNGEERAKGNILERFSAQQFPDLHSELNLSSLELGDSALYFCASSAEGRGPEAFFGQGTRLTVV.

This sequence joins TRBV27 and TRBJ1-5; TRBD1 aligns across 7 bases. This CDR3 has 15 residues. Germline V CDR1 and CDR2: MNHEY, SMNVEV (reference sequence). Trimming took 3 bases from V and 3 from J; bases not matched to a gene: 5. The CDR3 region is CASSFRGGNNQPQHF. The CDR3 region has the DNA TGTGCCAGCAGTTTCAGGGGGGGTAACAATCAGCCCCAGCATTTT.